Listed here are 26 T cell receptor beta chains from one sample, sequenced in a study of T-cell reconstitution after alpha-beta-depleted transplantation in children. Preparation of the TCRbeta library used unique molecular identifiers. MiXCR, run by TCRdb on the PCR reads, gives a single entry per CDR3 protein. Here the sample spans about 610,000 distinct CDR3 sequences, about 10% being singletons. The sequencing used PBMCs from the stem cell graft donor, collected from the stem cell graft. Source of these receptors: a human donor who donated a stem cell graft to a child with acute myeloid leukemia.

This chain connects TRBV4-2 to TRBJ2-7; tentative D call: TRBD2 (5 bases). Germline CDR1 LGHNA, CDR2 YNFKEQ. V was clipped by 4 bases and J by 0 bases, with 13 bases between them. The CDR3 extends over 15 amino acids. The CDR3 sequence: CASSLGVLSSYEQYF. The CDR3 DNA sequence: TGTGCCAGCAGCCTCGGGGTCCTCAGCTCCTACGAGCAGTACTTC.

This clonotype has just a few counts. The chain joins TRBV20-1 to TRBJ1-3, with D unclear. Trimming stripped 1 base from V and 0 bases from J, with 13 bases between. The V gene's germline CDR1 is DFQATT and CDR2 SNEGSKA (reference sequence). This CDR3 has 16 amino acids. The CDR3 region is CSARVEGLSSGNTIYF. For the CDR3, the DNA is TGCAGTGCTAGAGTGGAAGGCCTGAGCTCTGGAAACACCATATATTTT.

The table lists this clonotype with a few counts. The CDR3: CASSFISSGRGAGELFF. Here the CDR3 DNA reads TGTGCCAGCAGCTTCATCTCTAGCGGGAGAGGGGCCGGGGAGCTGTTTTTT. This chain joins TRBV7-2 and TRBJ2-2; 10 positions match TRBD2. The CDR3 has 17 amino acids. The ends lost 3 bases at V and 6 bases at J; junction bases unmatched: 10. Germline CDR1 SGHTA, CDR2 FQGNSA. The variable domain in full, with the rest retrieved from reference TRBV7-2 and TRBJ2-2, is GAGVSQSPSNKVTEKGKDVELRCDPISGHTALYWYRQSLGQGLEFLIYFQGNSAPDKSGLPSDRFSAERTGGSVSTLTIQRTQQEDSAVYLCASSFISSGRGAGELFFGEGSRLTVL.

This clonotype was seen many times. This rearrangement joins TRBV20-1 to TRBJ2-1, with D possibly called TRBD1 or TRBD2 (5 bases each). The CDR3 length is 13 residues. Deletions cut 6 bases from V and 3 bases from J, with 12 bases between. Germline CDR1 DFQATT, CDR2 SNEGSKA (reference sequence). The CDR3: CSARQRSYNEQFF. DNA for the CDR3: TGCAGTGCCCGACAGCGGAGCTACAATGAGCAGTTCTTC.

This clonotype was seen ten or more times. This chain connects TRBV18 to TRBJ2-4, with D unresolved. Germline lookup yields CDR1 KGHSH and CDR2 LQKENI. CDR3 length: 14 amino acids. Deletions cut 4 bases from V and 0 bases from J, with 7 bases between. The CDR3 is CASSLEIAKNIQYF. The DNA for the CDR3 is TGTGCCAGCTCACTTGAGATAGCCAAAAACATTCAGTACTTC.

Only a few counts were recorded for this clonotype. This chain uses TRBV15 with TRBJ1-5, with a tentative D call TRBD1 (6 bases). This CDR3 has 15 amino acids. Germline V gene lookup returns CDR1 LNHNV and CDR2 YYDKDF (reference sequence). Trimming removed 2 bases from V and 0 bases from J, with 8 bases in between. DNA of the CDR3: TGTGCCACCAGCAGAACAGGGATTAGCAATCAGCCCCAGCATTTT. It codes for CATSRTGISNQPQHF.

This clonotype has only a few counts. The V gene is TRBV12-3 or TRBV12-4, the J gene TRBJ1-5; tentative D call: TRBD1 (6 bases). The CDR3 has 14 residues. Between the trimmed V and J ends, which lost 6 bases and 1 base, there was a span of 10 bases. The CDR3 loop is CASRAGTSNQPQHF. CDR3 nucleotide sequence: TGTGCCAGCAGGGCCGGGACAAGCAATCAGCCCCAGCATTTT.

There are a few counts of this clonotype. The junction departs from the called germline gene at one end, perhaps through a read error. V gene TRBV12-3 or TRBV12-4 combines with J gene TRBJ2-1; D is unclear. There are 8 residues in the CDR3. CDR3 DNA: TGTGCCAGCAGTGACGGAGTCTTC. Translation: CASSDGVF.

The rearrangement uses TRBV24-1 and TRBJ2-5; no reliable D call. Trimming removed 1 base at V and 5 bases at J, with 4 bases between. CDR1 and CDR2 from the germline V gene are KGHDR and SFDVKD. The CDR3 extends over 12 amino acids. In DNA form, the CDR3 reads TGTGCCACCAGTGATTTTGGCGAGACCCAGTACTTC. It codes for CATSDFGETQYF.

This clonotype was observed a few times. The V call is TRBV4-3, the J call TRBJ2-7; D may be TRBD1 (6 bases). Trimming took off 4 bases at V and 3 bases at J, with 13 bases between the two ends. Germline V gene sequence: CDR1 LGHNA, CDR2 YSLEER. CDR3 length: 14 residues. In DNA, the CDR3 is TGCGCCAGCAGCCCGGGACACCACAACTACGAGCAGTACTTC. It encodes CASSPGHHNYEQYF.

The J gene is TRBJ2-7, the V gene TRBV11-3; 14 bases fit TRBD2. After removal of 4 bases from V and 6 bases from J, the junction contained 5 bases not matched to a gene. The germline V gene has CDR1 SGHNT and CDR2 YENEEA. The CDR3 covers 15 residues. CDR3 loop: CASSSGLAGAGEQYF. The CDR3 DNA sequence: TGTGCCAGCAGCTCGGGACTAGCGGGAGCGGGCGAGCAGTACTTC.

J is TRBJ1-2 and V is TRBV5-1; D remains unclear. V dropped 4 bases and J dropped 1 base, with 11 bases sitting between them. The CDR3 runs to 14 residues. Germline V CDR1 and CDR2: SGHRS, YFSETQ. The CDR3 spells CASSPGEGNYGYTF. The CDR3 DNA sequence: TGCGCCAGCAGCCCTGGAGAGGGTAACTATGGCTACACCTTC.

The gene calls are TRBV10-3 and TRBJ1-5, with no clear D. Germline V gene data show CDR1 as ENHRY and CDR2 as SYGVKD. CDR3 length equals 15 residues. The germline V and J ends were trimmed by 3 bases and 0 bases, with 9 bases remaining between them. This CDR3 is CAISDDEYSNQPQHF. DNA of the CDR3: TGTGCCATCAGTGACGATGAATATAGCAATCAGCCCCAGCATTTT.

This clonotype was observed a handful of times. The CDR3 protein is CAISDGGSQEQYF. Here the CDR3 DNA reads TGTGCCATCAGTGACGGGGGCTCACAGGAGCAGTACTTC. The rearrangement uses TRBV10-3 and TRBJ2-7; perhaps D is TRBD1 or TRBD2 (6 bases each). The CDR3 totals 13 residues. Deletions cut 3 bases from V and 7 bases from J, with 13 bases between. Germline V gene sequence: CDR1 ENHRY, CDR2 SYGVKD.

This rearrangement joins TRBV20-1 to TRBJ2-3; D is possibly TRBD2 (5 bases). The CDR3 loop spans 13 amino acids. Between the trimmed V and J ends, which lost 4 bases and 1 base, there was a span of 9 bases. From germline, CDR1 is DFQATT and CDR2 SNEGSKA (reference sequence). The CDR3 sequence: CSANLGGTDTQYF. The DNA of the CDR3 is TGCAGTGCTAACCTCGGGGGCACAGATACGCAGTATTTT.

This clonotype was seen a handful of times. The chain links TRBV27 to TRBJ2-7; 12 bases are a match to TRBD2. This CDR3 has 17 residues. Germline V gives CDR1 MNHEY, CDR2 SMNVEV (reference sequence). The junction had 11 bases not matched to a gene; V was cut back by 3 bases and J by 5 bases. CDR3 nucleotides: TGTGCCAGCAGTTTGCGGAGGCTAGCGGGAGGGGTGAACGAGCAGTACTTC. This codes for CASSLRRLAGGVNEQYF.

This clonotype has a single count. The rearrangement joins TRBV12-1 to TRBJ2-5; TRBD2, the table's D call, lacks a check against the DNA. TRBV12-1 corresponds to a pseudogene. CDR3 size: 19 residues. The CDR3 DNA sequence: TGTGCCAGCCAACTCGGGACTAGCGGGAGTAAAACTTGTCAAGAGACCCAGTACTTC. This gives the protein CASQLGTSGSKTCQETQYF.

This chain uses TRBV6-5 with TRBJ2-3; the D gene is possibly TRBD1 (5 bases). The ends were cut back, 6 bases at V and 4 bases at J, with 23 bases in the middle. Per the germline V gene, CDR1 is MNHEY and CDR2 is SVGAGI. The CDR3 has 17 amino acids. The CDR3 loop reads CASSRGPPAPGSDTQYF. The CDR3 region has the DNA TGTGCCAGCAGCCGCGGTCCGCCAGCCCCAGGGTCAGATACGCAGTATTTT.

This clonotype was picked up many times. The rearrangement joins TRBV6-1 to TRBJ2-7; D uncertain. Between the trimmed V and J ends, which lost 6 bases and 0 bases, there was a span of 9 bases. CDR1 and CDR2 (germline): MNHNS, SASEGT. This CDR3 contains 13 residues. As DNA, the CDR3 is TGTGCCAGCAGCCAGCCTCCCTCCTACGAGCAGTACTTC. Its protein product is CASSQPPSYEQYF.

This clonotype came up a few times. The chain carries TRBV6-2 or TRBV6-3 and TRBJ1-5; 7 bases fit TRBD1. Losses at the gene ends were 6 bases for V and 0 bases for J; bases not matched to a gene: 5. Germline loops: CDR1 MNHEY, CDR2 SVGEGT. The CDR3 is 15 amino acids. Written as DNA, the CDR3 is TGTGCCAGCAGGCCCCACAGGGGTAGCAATCAGCCCCAGCATTTT. Its protein product is CASRPHRGSNQPQHF.

The chain employs TRBV20-1 and TRBJ2-2; 7 bases fit TRBD1. CDR3 length: 15 amino acids. Trimming cost V 4 bases and J 5 bases; bases outside gene matches: 10. CDR1 is DFQATT, CDR2 SNEGSKA, per germline (reference sequence). The DNA for the CDR3 is TGCAGTGCTAACCCCCCGGACAGGAAGACCGGGGAGCTGTTTTTT. It is translated as CSANPPDRKTGELFF.

In its sample, this clonotype was seen a few times. The CDR3 loop reads CAWSATSGSEQFF. CDR3 nucleotides: TGTGCCTGGAGTGCGACTAGCGGGAGTGAGCAGTTCTTC. This chain connects TRBV30 to TRBJ2-1; TRBD2 matches 12 bases. Germline loops: CDR1 GTSNPN, CDR2 SVGIG (reference sequence). V lost 1 base, J lost 9 bases, and 1 base stayed unmatched. The CDR3 is 13 amino acids.

In this sample, this clonotype turned up many times. The rearrangement joins TRBV20-1 to TRBJ2-1; TRBD2 agrees at 10 bases. The germline gives CDR1 DFQATT, CDR2 SNEGSKA (reference sequence). V dropped 1 base and J dropped 0; count of bases not matched to a gene: 6. This CDR3 is 17 amino acids long. The CDR3 DNA reads TGCAGTGCTAGAGGAGGTAGCGGGAGGAGCTCCTACAATGAGCAGTTCTTC. This codes for CSARGGSGRSSYNEQFF.

This clonotype occurred many times. The CDR3 spells CASIDPPYYEQYF. The CDR3, as DNA: TGTGCCAGCATCGACCCCCCCTACTACGAGCAGTACTTC. The genes are TRBV6-2 or TRBV6-3 and TRBJ2-7; D is ambiguous. The CDR3 sequence is 13 residues long. V dropped 7 bases and J dropped 3 bases, with 13 bases sitting between them. Germline CDR1 reads MNHEY; CDR2 reads SVGEGT.

The rearrangement links TRBV28 to TRBJ1-1; D uncertain. From germline, CDR1 is MDHEN and CDR2 SYDVKM. The CDR3 has 11 residues. The V gene lost 6 bases and the J gene lost 10 bases, with 12 bases spanning the gap. CDR3 loop: CASSPYSGAFF. CDR3 DNA sequence: TGTGCCAGCAGCCCTTACAGCGGAGCTTTCTTT.

This clonotype was picked up a small number of times. The V call is TRBV6-1, the J call TRBJ1-1, with 10 nucleotides matching TRBD1. The trim removed 5 bases at V and 4 bases at J, leaving 4 bases unmatched. The CDR3 length is 14 residues. From germline, CDR1 is MNHNS and CDR2 SASEGT. CDR3 in DNA: TGTGCCAGCAGTATGACAGGGGGCGGCACTGAAGCTTTCTTT. It encodes CASSMTGGGTEAFF.